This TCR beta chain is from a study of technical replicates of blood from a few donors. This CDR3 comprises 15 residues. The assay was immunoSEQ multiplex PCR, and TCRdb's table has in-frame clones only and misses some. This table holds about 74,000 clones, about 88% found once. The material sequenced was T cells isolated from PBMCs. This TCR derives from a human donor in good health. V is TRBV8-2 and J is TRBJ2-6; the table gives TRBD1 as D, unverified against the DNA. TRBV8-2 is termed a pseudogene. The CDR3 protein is CGTSRTQSRANVLTF. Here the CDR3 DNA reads TGTGGCACGAGCAGGACACAAAGTCGGGCCAACGTCCTGACTTTC.